This entry describes one TCR beta chain. The target antigen is unknown. The source of the sample is a study of OX40 agonist ivuxolimab in advanced cancers. Study-level findings and limits: More expanded clones were seen, on average, in CD8+ T cells than in CD4+.

The CDR3 consists of 17 residues. The V end lost 1 base, the J end lost 2 bases, and 15 bases lay between the germline ends. Per germline, CDR1 LGHNA and CDR2 YSLEER. Assay used: immunoSEQ multiplex PCR; TCRdb lists only in-frame clones, some missing. The profile shows more than 60,000 clones, approximately 85% of them singletons. The chain joins TRBV4-3 to TRBJ2-1, with TRBD2 as a possible D gene (6 bases). The specimen comprised CD4+ or CD8+ T cells sorted from blood, sampled in a trial of the OX40 agonist ivuxolimab. The TCR was taken from an adult with an advanced solid tumor such as melanoma, head and neck, liver or kidney cancer. The CDR3 DNA follows: TGCGCCAGCAGCCAAGCGGTGGGGACTGATACCTACAATGAGCAGTTCTTC. It yields the protein CASSQAVGTDTYNEQFF.